This T cell receptor (beta chain) stems from a study of T cell repertoires in cytomegalovirus infection. Germline lookup yields CDR1 LNHDA and CDR2 SQIVND (reference sequence). The CDR3 runs to 15 residues. V was shortened by 1 base and J by 4 bases, with 13 bases between the two germline ends. On this clonotype: What it binds is unknown.

Study-level findings and limits: Adding up the frequency of public TCR beta families identified people who carried CMV plus the relevant HLA.

TCRdb re-called the reads through MiXCR, storing one row per CDR3 protein. The sample shows hundreds of thousands of distinct CDR3 sequences, about 42% of them seen only once. The specimen was cultured PBMCs, collected from culture after CMV antigen stimulation. This chain connects TRBV19 to TRBJ1-1, with D perhaps matching TRBD1 (5 bases). The TCR sequence derives from a human donor in good health (CMV status not recorded). Some clones in this sample may be carry-over from other donors' samples. This CDR3 is CASSIGRGVGTEAFF. DNA for the CDR3: TGTGCCAGTAGTATAGGTCGGGGCGTTGGCACTGAAGCTTTCTTT.